These T cell receptor beta chains were read from a single sample in a study of long-term antiretroviral therapy in people with HIV. Profiled with immunoSEQ multiplex PCR; TCRdb holds only in-frame clones, not every one. Of roughly 32,000 clones in the sample, 70% to 90% are singletons; the top ten hold 4.4%. The specimen was unsorted PBMCs, collected about 3.3 years after starting antiretroviral therapy. The receptors were sampled from a man between 18 and 35 years old with HIV. CDR3s include the opening cysteine and the closing phenylalanine or tryptophan. The D gene is left open where the match is weak. Part of the rows lack a size; the others show once, few, many or a class for expanded clones.

>TRBJ2-1|NA|TRBV6-5|NA
TGTGCCAGCAGTTACGGCGAGGGGGGGCACTACAATGAGCAGTTCTTC
CASSYGEGGHYNEQFF
>TRBJ2-1|NA|TRBV12-5|NA
TGTGCTAGTGGTTTGCCCGCGACAGATCCCTACAATGAGCAGTTCTTC
CASGLPATDPYNEQFF
>TRBJ2-3|NA|TRBV11-2|NA
TGTGCCAGCAGCTCAGGGGCCTTCGATACGCAGTATTTT
CASSSGAFDTQYF
>TRBJ1-1|NA|TRBV28|NA
TGTGCCAGCAGTTTAAGACAGAACACTGAAGCTTTCTTT
CASSLRQNTEAFF
>TRBJ1-1|NA|TRBV19|NA
TGTGCCAGTAAGAAGGAACATTTGAACACTGAAGCTTTCTTT
CASKKEHLNTEAFF
>TRBJ1-1|NA|TRBV5-1|NA
TGCGCCAGCAGCAGGGGTCGGAACACTGAAGCTTTCTTT
CASSRGRNTEAFF
>TRBJ1-1|NA|TRBV10-3|TRBD1
TGTGCCATCAGTGGACAGGGGCTAACTGAAGCTTTCTTT
CAISGQGLTEAFF
>TRBJ2-1|NA|TRBV19|NA
TGTGCCAGTAGTAGGGAGGAAGGGCTTTACAATGAGCAGTTCTTC
CASSREEGLYNEQFF
>TRBJ1-1|NA|TRBV28|TRBD1
TGTGCCAGCAGGCGAATGACAGGGGGCGAAAATGAAGCTTTCTTT
CASRRMTGGENEAFF
>TRBJ1-1|NA|TRBV10-3|NA
TGTGCCATCAGTGAGTCGCGCAGGGCTGAAGCTTTCTTT
CAISESRRAEAFF
>TRBJ1-1|NA|TRBV4-2|NA
TGTGCCAGCAGCCAAGAGGTCAGAGAGAACACTGAAGCTTTCTTT
CASSQEVRENTEAFF
>TRBJ2-1|NA|TRBV5-4|TRBD1
TGTGCCAGCAGCTTGGGACAGGGGGCGTACAATGAGCAGTTCTTC
CASSLGQGAYNEQFF
>TRBJ2-3|NA|TRBV6-4|TRBD2
TGTGCCAGCAGTGGATCCACTAGCGGGACCGATACGCAGTATTTT
CASSGSTSGTDTQYF
>TRBJ2-1|NA|TRBV14|NA
TGTGCCAGCAGCCTGGCAGGGCGCAATGAGCAGTTCTTC
CASSLAGRNEQFF
>TRBJ2-7|few|TRBV11-2|NA
TGTGCCAGCAGCCTTGGGACACCTCACTCCTACGAGCAGTACTTC
CASSLGTPHSYEQYF
>TRBJ2-7|NA|TRBV28|NA
TGTGCCAGCAGCACCCAGGGTGCATATACCTACGAGCAGTACTTC
CASSTQGAYTYEQYF
>TRBJ2-1|NA|TRBV19|TRBD2
TGTGCCAGTAGTATTTCCGGGACTAGCAGCAATGAGCAGTTCTTC
CASSISGTSSNEQFF
>TRBJ2-2|NA|TRBV7-2|NA
TGTGCCAGCAGCTTAGTAGGTGGCAGGGGCCGGGAGCTGTTTTTT
CASSLVGGRGRELFF
>TRBJ1-1|NA|TRBV28|NA
TGTGCCAGCAGCCCTCTAAAGTGGGAGGTGACCACTGAAGCTTTCTTT
CASSPLKWEVTTEAFF
>TRBJ1-1|NA|TRBV5-5|NA
TGTGCCAGCAGCTTTTTCGGCCAATTAATGAACACTGAAGCTTTCTTT
CASSFFGQLMNTEAFF
>TRBJ2-3|NA|TRBV27|NA
TGTGCCAGCAGTAGCCGTCCTCAGGCTCCCACAGATACGCAGTATTTT
CASSSRPQAPTDTQYF
>TRBJ2-7|NA|TRBV6-1|NA
TGTGCCAGCAGTGATTATCGGGGTTTATCGATCGAGCAGTACTTC
CASSDYRGLSIEQYF
>TRBJ1-3|once|TRBV19|NA
TGTGCCAGTAGTATTGGGCAGGGTCGAAACACCATATATTTT
CASSIGQGRNTIYF
>TRBJ2-7|NA|TRBV6-5|NA
TGTGCCAGCAGTTACAGAGGCAGGGTATACGAGCAGTACTTC
CASSYRGRVYEQYF
>TRBJ1-1|NA|TRBV27|NA
TGTGCCAGCAGTTTATCAGTCGCGGGGAGCACTGAAGCTTTCTTT
CASSLSVAGSTEAFF
>TRBJ2-5|NA|TRBV28|NA
TGTGCCAGCAAGCGAGGCGAGACCCAGTACTTC
CASKRGETQYF
>TRBJ1-2|NA|TRBV6-6|NA
TGTGCCAGCAGTTACTCACTTCATGGGGAGGCCTATGGCTACACCTTC
CASSYSLHGEAYGYTF
>TRBJ2-7|NA|TRBV6-6|NA
TGTGCCAGCAGTTACTCGACAGGGAGGGACTACGAGCAGTACTTC
CASSYSTGRDYEQYF
>TRBJ1-3|once|TRBV19|TRBD1
TGTGCCAGTACCGAGACAGGGGGTTCTTCTGGAAACACCATATATTTT
CASTETGGSSGNTIYF